This record covers a single T cell receptor (beta chain). Its antigen is not identified. These data come from a study of radiotherapy plus CTLA-4 blockade in lung cancer. Study as a whole: Disease control was present in under 35% of patients, and objective responses in around 18%.

Here immunoSEQ multiplex PCR was the method, and the copy in TCRdb shows in-frame clones only, minus some. The data contain approximately 14,000 clones, around 67% of them seen just once; the ten biggest clones take up 46%. J lost 2 bases, V lost 0 bases, and 9 bases had no gene match. Per the germline V gene, CDR1 is LGHNA and CDR2 is YNFKEQ. This CDR3 comprises 18 residues. Study-wide points: The best prediction of response reportedly came from early blood T cell clone dynamics, with interferon-beta. In blood, TCR clones derived from the tumor expanded after radiotherapy plus ipilimumab.

Focal radiation plus CTLA-4 blockade with ipilimumab was administered to patients who had chemo-refractory metastatic non-small-cell lung cancer. The clonotype originates from a human donor with non-small cell lung cancer whose response to radiotherapy plus ipilimumab could not be evaluated. Sequenced here: peripheral blood, sampled from a patient treated with radiotherapy plus ipilimumab. The chain carries TRBV4-2 and TRBJ1-3; 8 bases agree with TRBD1. Here the CDR3 DNA reads TGTGCCAGCAGCCAAGAAATCGCAGGGGGCTCGACTGGAAACACCATATATTTT. It specifies CASSQEIAGGSTGNTIYF.